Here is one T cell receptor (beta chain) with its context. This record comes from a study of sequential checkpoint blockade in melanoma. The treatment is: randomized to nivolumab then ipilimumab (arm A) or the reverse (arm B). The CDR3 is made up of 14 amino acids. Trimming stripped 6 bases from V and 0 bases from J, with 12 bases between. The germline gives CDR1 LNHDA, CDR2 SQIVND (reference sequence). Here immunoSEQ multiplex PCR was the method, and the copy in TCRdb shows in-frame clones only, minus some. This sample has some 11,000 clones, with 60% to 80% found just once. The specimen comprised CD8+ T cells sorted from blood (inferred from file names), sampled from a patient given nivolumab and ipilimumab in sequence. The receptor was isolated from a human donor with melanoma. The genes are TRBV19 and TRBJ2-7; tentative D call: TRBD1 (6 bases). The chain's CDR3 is CASRAGTLSYEQYF. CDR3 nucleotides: TGTGCCAGTAGAGCCGGGACACTCTCCTACGAGCAGTACTTC.